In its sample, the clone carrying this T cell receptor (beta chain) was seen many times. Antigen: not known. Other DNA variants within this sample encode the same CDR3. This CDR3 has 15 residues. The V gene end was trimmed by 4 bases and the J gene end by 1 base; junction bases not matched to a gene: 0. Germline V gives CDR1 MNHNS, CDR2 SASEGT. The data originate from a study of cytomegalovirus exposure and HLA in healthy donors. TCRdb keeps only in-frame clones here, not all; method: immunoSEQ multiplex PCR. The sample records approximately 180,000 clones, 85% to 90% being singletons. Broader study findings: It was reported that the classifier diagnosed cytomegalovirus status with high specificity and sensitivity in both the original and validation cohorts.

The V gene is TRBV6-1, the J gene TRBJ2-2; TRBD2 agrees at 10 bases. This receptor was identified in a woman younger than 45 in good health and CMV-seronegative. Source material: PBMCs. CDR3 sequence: CASSGLAGNTGELFF. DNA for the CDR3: TGTGCCAGCAGTGGACTAGCGGGGAACACCGGGGAGCTGTTTTTT.